This TCR beta chain was captured by sequencing in a study of T cell changes during pregnancy in multiple sclerosis. Data came from immunoSEQ multiplex PCR; TCRdb stores just in-frame clones and leaves some out. Of some 74,000 clones detected, approximately 92% appear once; the ten largest clones hold 2% to 2.5%. The CDR3 spans 15 residues. Trimming took 6 bases from V and 1 from J; bases not matched to a gene: 4. The germline CDR1 and CDR2 sequences are ENHRY and SYGVKD. The material sequenced was peripheral blood, taken before pregnancy. V is TRBV10-3 and J is TRBJ2-2; TRBD1 matches at 8 bases. This receptor was obtained from a female donor with multiple sclerosis, enrolled in a pregnancy study. CDR3 region: CAISLGTGNTGELFF. In nucleotides, the CDR3 is TGTGCCATCAGCCTTGGGACAGGGAACACCGGGGAGCTGTTTTTT.